This T cell receptor beta chain was documented in a study of graft-versus-host responses after intestinal transplantation. Each mixed lymphocyte reaction held about 200,000 CFSE-labeled responders and about 200,000 irradiated violet-dye-labeled stimulators. In its sample, this clone was seen a few times. Profiled with immunoSEQ multiplex PCR; TCRdb holds only in-frame clones, not every one. This sample has 8,000 to 9,500 clones, with about a third found just once. Per the germline V gene, CDR1 is MDHEN and CDR2 is SYDVKM. CDR3 length: 11 amino acids. The germline V and J ends were trimmed by 6 bases and 4 bases, with 4 bases remaining between them.

The specimen was alloreactive CD8+ T cells from a mixed lymphocyte reaction culture, collected before intestinal transplant. Subset of the sample: CFSE-low proliferating T cells sorted from approximately 6-day pre-transplant mixed lymphocyte reaction (GvH or HvG direction). The source of this sequence is a human patient who received an intestinal transplant. V usage is TRBV28 and J usage is TRBJ2-1; D is undetermined. The DNA for the CDR3 is TGTGCCAGCAGCCTGTACAATGAGCAGTTCTTC. Protein product: CASSLYNEQFF.